The 3 T cell receptor beta chains given below trace back to one sample, sequenced in a study of B cell selection in AIRE deficiency. Regulatory T cells were sorted as CD4+CD25hiCD127low/negative cells. TCRdb's table, derived via immunoSEQ multiplex PCR, lists solely in-frame clones and lacks some. Among 13,000 to 15,000 clones listed, 93% were seen once. Sequencing was performed on Tregs sorted from PBMCs. The receptor source for this set is a human donor with AIRE deficiency.

V gene TRBV2 combines with J gene TRBJ2-5; D is unclear. There are 11 residues in the CDR3. Germline loops: CDR1 SNHLY, CDR2 FYNNEI. V was trimmed by 2 bases and J by 7 bases, leaving 5 bases between them. As DNA, the CDR3 is TGTGCCAGCAGTGAATCATGGACCCAGTACTTC. Amino acids: CASSESWTQYF. The full variable domain, its missing parts supplied by reference TRBV2 and TRBJ2-5, is EPEVTQTPSHQVTQMGQEVILRCVPISNHLYFYWYRQILGQKVEFLVSFYNNEISEKSEIFDDQFSVERPDGSNFTLKIRSTKLEDSAMYFCASSESWTQYFGPGTRLLVL.

The chain has TRBV18 and TRBJ1-2, with a possible D match to TRBD1 (6 bases). Germline V CDR1 and CDR2: KGHSH, LQKENI. There are 14 residues in the CDR3. Trimming shortened V by 2 bases and J by 5 bases, and 12 bases separated the two germline ends. This CDR3 reads CASSPAGEIYGYTF. The CDR3 DNA is TGTGCCAGCTCACCAGCAGGGGAAATATATGGCTACACCTTC.

The V and J genes are TRBV5-6 and TRBJ1-4; D uncertain. Trimming pared 1 base from V and 8 bases from J, leaving 12 bases between. This CDR3 comprises 14 residues. The germline CDR1 and CDR2 sequences are SGHDT and YYEEEE. CDR3 in DNA: TGTGCCAGCAGCTTGTATCAGGTTGGGGAAAAACTGTTTTTT. It yields the protein CASSLYQVGEKLFF.